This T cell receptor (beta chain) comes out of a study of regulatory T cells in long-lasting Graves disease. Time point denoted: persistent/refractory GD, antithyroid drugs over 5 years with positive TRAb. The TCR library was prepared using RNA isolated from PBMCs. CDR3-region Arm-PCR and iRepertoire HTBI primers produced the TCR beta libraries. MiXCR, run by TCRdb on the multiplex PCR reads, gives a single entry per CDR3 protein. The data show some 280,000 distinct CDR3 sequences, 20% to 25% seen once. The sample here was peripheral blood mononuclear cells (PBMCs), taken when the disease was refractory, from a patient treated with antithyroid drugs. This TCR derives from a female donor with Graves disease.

The CDR3 protein is CASSVDLGSGNTIYF. In nucleotides, the CDR3 is TGTGCCAGCAGCGTAGACCTGGGCTCTGGAAACACCATATATTTT. V and J are TRBV9 and TRBJ1-3; D is unclear. Trimming removed 0 bases from V and 0 bases from J, with 7 bases in between. The CDR3 extends over 15 amino acids. Germline values: CDR1 SGDLS, CDR2 YYNGEE. Full variable domain (outside the CDR3, taken from reference TRBV9 and TRBJ1-3): DSGVTQTPKHLITATGQRVTLRCSPRSGDLSVYWYQQSLDQGLQFLIQYYNGEERAKGNILERFSAQQFPDLHSELNLSSLELGDSALYFCASSVDLGSGNTIYFGEGSWLTVV.